A single sample gave rise to the 6 T cell receptor beta chains below, sequenced in a study of CD8+CD57+ T cells in acquired aplastic anemia. Before being chosen for sequencing, patients had shown CD8+CD57+ cell expansion by flow cytometry. Genomic DNA constituted the template upon which TCR beta VDJ and CDR3 profiling was performed. TCRdb passed the reads through MiXCR, listing each CDR3 protein once. Of 260,000 or so distinct CDR3 sequences in the sample, approximately 82% were seen once. Sequencing was performed on sorted CD4+, CD8+, or CD8+CD57+ T cells (not recorded which) from PBMCs. Source of these receptors: a human donor with aplastic anemia.

The genes are TRBV7-6 and TRBJ1-2, with D possibly matching TRBD1 (5 bases). This CDR3 region has 15 residues. Per germline, CDR1 SGHVS and CDR2 FNYEAQ. V was trimmed by 5 bases and J by 14 bases, leaving 27 bases between them. The CDR3 DNA sequence: TGTGCCAGCAGCCCAACGGGGGATAGCTCCTACAATGAGACCTTC. The encoded protein is CASSPTGDSSYNETF. Using reference TRBV7-6 and TRBJ1-2 for the parts outside the CDR3, the full variable domain is GAGVSQSPRYKVTKRGQDVALRCDPISGHVSLYWYRQALGQGPEFLTYFNYEAQQDKSGLPNDRFSAERPEGSISTLTIQRTEQRDSAMYRCASSPTGDSSYNETFGSGTRLTVV.

The chain couples TRBV5-5 to TRBJ2-7; 8 bases match TRBD1. Per the germline V gene, CDR1 is SGHKS and CDR2 is YYEKEE (reference sequence). The CDR3 consists of 18 residues. As DNA, the CDR3 is TGTGCCAGCAGCCCGGGACAGGACGGGACAGCCCTTTCCTGCGAGCAGTACGTC. This encodes CASSPGQDGTALSCEQYV.

The chain couples TRBV7-4 to TRBJ2-1; D may be TRBD1 or TRBD2 (7 bases each). Germline values: CDR1 SGHVT, CDR2 SQSDAQ. The CDR3 spans 13 residues. The ends were cut back, 11 bases at V and 11 bases at J, with 22 bases in the middle. The CDR3: CAGQEGGDPQQFF. The CDR3 coding sequence is TGTGCCGGACAGGAGGGGGGGGACCCTCAGCAGTTCTTC.

CDR3 sequence reads: CASSSDGTGGDEAFF. The CDR3 coding sequence is TGTGCCAGCAGTTCAGACGGGACTGGGGGAGATGAAGCTTTCTTT. The chain recombines TRBV7-3 with TRBJ1-1; a weak D match, TRBD1 (5 bases). Germline V CDR1 and CDR2: SGHTA, FQGTGA. The V and J ends lost 6 bases and 7 bases respectively, with 21 bases between them. There are 15 residues in the CDR3.

For this clonotype: It is likely a read error, because the conserved phenylalanine at the end of the CDR3 is missing. Because the CDR3's place on the DNA is in doubt, the DNA is left out and the CDR3 is given as listed by TCRdb. The chain couples TRBV2 to TRBJ1-6. The CDR3 length equals 16 residues, ends included. Germline CDR1 reads SNHLY; CDR2 reads FYNNEI. The CDR3 spells CASSAELSSYNSPPHL.

The rearrangement uses TRBV10-3 and TRBJ2-3; either TRBD1 or TRBD2 may fit D (5 bases each). CDR1 is ENHRY, CDR2 SYGVKD, per germline. The CDR3 spans 14 residues. V was pared by 9 bases and J by 8 bases, with 21 bases between. Here the CDR3 reads CAITTGAGKGTQYF. CDR3 nucleotides: TGTGCCATTACGACCGGGGCCGGGAAAGGTACGCAGTATTTT.